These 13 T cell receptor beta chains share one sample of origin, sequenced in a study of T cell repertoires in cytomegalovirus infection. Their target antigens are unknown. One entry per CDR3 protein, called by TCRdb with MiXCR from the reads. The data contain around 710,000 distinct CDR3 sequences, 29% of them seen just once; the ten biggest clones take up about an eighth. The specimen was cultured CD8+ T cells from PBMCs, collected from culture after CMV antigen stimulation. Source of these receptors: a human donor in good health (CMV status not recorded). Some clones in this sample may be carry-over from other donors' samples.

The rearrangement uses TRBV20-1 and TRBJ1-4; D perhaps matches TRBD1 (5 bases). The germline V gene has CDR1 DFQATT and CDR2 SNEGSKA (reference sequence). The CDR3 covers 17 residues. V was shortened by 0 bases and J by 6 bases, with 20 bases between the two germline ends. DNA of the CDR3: TGCAGTGCTAGAGATAGCGAGGAGGGGCGCCGTTATGAAAAACTGTTTTTT. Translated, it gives CSARDSEEGRRYEKLFF.

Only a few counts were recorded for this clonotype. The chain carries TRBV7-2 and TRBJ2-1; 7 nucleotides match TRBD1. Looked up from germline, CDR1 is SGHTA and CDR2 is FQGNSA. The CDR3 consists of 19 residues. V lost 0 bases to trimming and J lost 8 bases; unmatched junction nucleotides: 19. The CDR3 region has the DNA TGTGCCAGCAGCTTAGCCCTCTTAGAACAGGGGTATGCACGGGATGAGCAGTTCTTC. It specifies CASSLALLEQGYARDEQFF.

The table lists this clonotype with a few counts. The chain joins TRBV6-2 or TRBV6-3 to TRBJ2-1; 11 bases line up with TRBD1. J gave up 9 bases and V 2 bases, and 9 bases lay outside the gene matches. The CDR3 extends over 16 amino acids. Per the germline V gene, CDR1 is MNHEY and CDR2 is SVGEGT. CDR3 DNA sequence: TGTGCCAGCAGTTACGAGGTAGGACAGGGGGCTGGTGAGCAGTTCTTC. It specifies CASSYEVGQGAGEQFF.

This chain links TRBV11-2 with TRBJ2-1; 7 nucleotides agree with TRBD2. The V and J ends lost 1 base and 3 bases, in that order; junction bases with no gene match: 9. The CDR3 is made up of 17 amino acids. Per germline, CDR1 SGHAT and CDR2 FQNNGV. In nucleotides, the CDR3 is TGTGCCAGCAGCTTAGGTGTATCGGGGGGAATCTACAATGAGCAGTTCTTC. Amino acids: CASSLGVSGGIYNEQFF.

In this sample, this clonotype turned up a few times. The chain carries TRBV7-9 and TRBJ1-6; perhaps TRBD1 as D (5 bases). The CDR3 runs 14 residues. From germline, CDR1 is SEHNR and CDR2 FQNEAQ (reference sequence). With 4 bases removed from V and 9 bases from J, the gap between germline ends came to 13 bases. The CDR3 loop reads CASSSTELASPLHF. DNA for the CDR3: TGTGCCAGCAGCTCGACAGAGTTGGCTTCACCCCTCCACTTT.

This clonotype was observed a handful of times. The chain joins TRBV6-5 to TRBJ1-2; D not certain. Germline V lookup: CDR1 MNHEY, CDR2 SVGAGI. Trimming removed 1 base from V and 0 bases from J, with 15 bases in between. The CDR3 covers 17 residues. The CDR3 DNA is TGTGCCAGCAGTTACTTTCCGCAGGATTCTACTAACTATGGCTACACCTTC. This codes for CASSYFPQDSTNYGYTF.

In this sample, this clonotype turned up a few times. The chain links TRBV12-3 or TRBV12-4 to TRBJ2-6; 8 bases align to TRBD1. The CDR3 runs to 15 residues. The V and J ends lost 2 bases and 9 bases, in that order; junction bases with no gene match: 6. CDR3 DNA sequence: TGTGCCAGCAGTTTATGGACAGGGACCGACAACGTCCTGACTTTC. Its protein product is CASSLWTGTDNVLTF.

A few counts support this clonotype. DNA for the CDR3: TGCAGCGTTACCGGGACAGGGTACGACGAGCAGTACTTC. Protein sequence: CSVTGTGYDEQYF. The chain recombines TRBV29-1 with TRBJ2-7; 9 bases are shared with TRBD1. CDR1 and CDR2 (germline): SQVTM, ANQGSEA. The CDR3 is 13 residues long. V trimming: 5 bases; J trimming: 5 bases; junction bases outside the gene matches: 7.

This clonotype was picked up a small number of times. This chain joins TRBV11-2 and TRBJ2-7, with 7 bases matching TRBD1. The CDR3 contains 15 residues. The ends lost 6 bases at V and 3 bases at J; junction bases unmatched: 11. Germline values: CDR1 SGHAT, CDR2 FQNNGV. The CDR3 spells CASRKDRERVYEQYV. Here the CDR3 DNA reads TGTGCCAGCAGGAAAGACAGGGAAAGGGTCTACGAGCAGTACGTC.

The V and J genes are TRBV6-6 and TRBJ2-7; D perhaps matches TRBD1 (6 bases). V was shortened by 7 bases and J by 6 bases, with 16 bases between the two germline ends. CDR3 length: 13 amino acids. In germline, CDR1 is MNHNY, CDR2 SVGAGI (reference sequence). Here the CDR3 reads CASTVDRSLEQYF. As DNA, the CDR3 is TGTGCCAGCACCGTAGACAGGTCTCTCGAGCAGTACTTC.

The CDR3 region has the DNA TGCAGTGCTAGAGATTCTCCCGCGGGGGGGCACAATGAGCAGTTCTTC. It encodes CSARDSPAGGHNEQFF. The rearrangement uses TRBV20-1 and TRBJ2-1, with 9 bases identical to TRBD2. The CDR3 contains 16 residues. Germline V gene sequence: CDR1 DFQATT, CDR2 SNEGSKA (reference sequence). V lost 0 bases and J lost 5; bases outside the gene matches: 8.

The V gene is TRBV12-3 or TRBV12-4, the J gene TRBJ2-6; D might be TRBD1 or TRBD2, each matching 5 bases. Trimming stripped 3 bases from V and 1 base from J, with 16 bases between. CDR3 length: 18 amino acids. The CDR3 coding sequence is TGTGCCAGCAGTTTTCCGGGACCTAAATCTTCTGGGGCCAACGTCCTGACTTTC. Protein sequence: CASSFPGPKSSGANVLTF.

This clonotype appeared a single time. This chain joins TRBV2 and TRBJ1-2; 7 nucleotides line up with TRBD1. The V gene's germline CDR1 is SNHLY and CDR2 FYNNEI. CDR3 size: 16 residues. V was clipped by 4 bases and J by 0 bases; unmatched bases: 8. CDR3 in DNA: TGTGCCAGCAGTGTTCCCCGGGACAGTTCTAACTATGGCTACACCTTC. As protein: CASSVPRDSSNYGYTF.